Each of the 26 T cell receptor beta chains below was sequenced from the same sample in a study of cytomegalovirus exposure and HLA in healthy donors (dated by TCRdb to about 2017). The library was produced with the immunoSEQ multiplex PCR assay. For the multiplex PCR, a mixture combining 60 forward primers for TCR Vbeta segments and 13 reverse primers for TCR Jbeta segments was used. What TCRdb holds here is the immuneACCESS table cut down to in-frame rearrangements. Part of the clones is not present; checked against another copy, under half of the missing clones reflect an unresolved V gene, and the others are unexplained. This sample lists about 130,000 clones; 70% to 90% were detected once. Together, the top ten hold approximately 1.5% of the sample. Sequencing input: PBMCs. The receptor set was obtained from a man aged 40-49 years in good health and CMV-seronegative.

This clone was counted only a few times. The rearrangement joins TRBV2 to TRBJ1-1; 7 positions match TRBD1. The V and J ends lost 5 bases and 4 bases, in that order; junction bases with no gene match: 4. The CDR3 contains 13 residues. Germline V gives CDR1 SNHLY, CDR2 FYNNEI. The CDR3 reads CASSRGHGTEAFF. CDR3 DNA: TGTGCCAGCAGTAGGGGGCACGGCACTGAAGCTTTCTTT.

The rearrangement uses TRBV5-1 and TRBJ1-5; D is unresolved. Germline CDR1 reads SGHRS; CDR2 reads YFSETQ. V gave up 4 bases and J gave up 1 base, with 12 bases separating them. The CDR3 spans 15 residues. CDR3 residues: CASSPDGMSNQPQHF. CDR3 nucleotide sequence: TGCGCCAGCAGCCCGGACGGGATGAGCAATCAGCCCCAGCATTTT. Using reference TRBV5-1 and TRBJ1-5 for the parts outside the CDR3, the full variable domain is KAGVTQTPRYLIKTRGQQVTLSCSPISGHRSVSWYQQTPGQGLQFLFEYFSETQRNKGNFPGRFSGRQFSNSRSEMNVSTLELGDSALYLCASSPDGMSNQPQHFGDGTRLSIL.

In DNA, the CDR3 is TGTGCCAGCAGCGTGGACAGGGGGGAGCAGTACTTC. This codes for CASSVDRGEQYF. V is TRBV2 and J is TRBJ2-5; 10 nucleotides line up with TRBD1. J lost 11 bases, V lost 6 bases, and 6 bases had no gene match. This CDR3 has 12 amino acids. The germline V gene has CDR1 SNHLY and CDR2 FYNNEI.

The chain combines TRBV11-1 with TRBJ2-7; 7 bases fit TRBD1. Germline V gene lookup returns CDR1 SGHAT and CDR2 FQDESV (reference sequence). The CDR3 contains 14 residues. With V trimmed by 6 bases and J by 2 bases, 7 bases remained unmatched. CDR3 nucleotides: TGTGCCAGCAGTCTGGTAGGGGGCCCCTACGAGCAGTACTTC. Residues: CASSLVGGPYEQYF.

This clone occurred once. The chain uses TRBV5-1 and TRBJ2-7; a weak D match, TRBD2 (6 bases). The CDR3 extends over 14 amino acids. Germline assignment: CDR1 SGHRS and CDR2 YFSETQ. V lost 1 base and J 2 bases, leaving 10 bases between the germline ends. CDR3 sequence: CASSLNAGPYEQYF. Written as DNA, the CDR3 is TGCGCCAGCAGCTTGAACGCGGGGCCCTACGAGCAGTACTTC.

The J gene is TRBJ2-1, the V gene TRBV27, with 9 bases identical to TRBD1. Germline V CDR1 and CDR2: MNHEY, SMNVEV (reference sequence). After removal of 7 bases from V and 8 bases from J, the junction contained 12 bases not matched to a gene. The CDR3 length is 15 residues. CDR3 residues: CASKTTGGGGHEQFF. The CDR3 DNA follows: TGTGCCAGCAAAACCACAGGGGGCGGAGGACATGAGCAGTTCTTC.

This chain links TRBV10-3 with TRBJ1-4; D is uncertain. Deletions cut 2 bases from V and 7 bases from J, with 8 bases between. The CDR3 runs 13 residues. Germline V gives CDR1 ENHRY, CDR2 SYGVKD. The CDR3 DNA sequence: TGTGCCATCAGTGAGGCAGCGGGTGAAAAACTGTTTTTT. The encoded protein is CAISEAAGEKLFF.

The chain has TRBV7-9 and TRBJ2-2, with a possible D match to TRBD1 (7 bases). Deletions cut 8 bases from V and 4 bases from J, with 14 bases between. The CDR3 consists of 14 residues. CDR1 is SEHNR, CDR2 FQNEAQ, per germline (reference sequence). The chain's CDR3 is CASAGGLGTGELFF. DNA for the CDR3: TGTGCCAGCGCAGGGGGGCTCGGCACCGGGGAGCTGTTTTTT.

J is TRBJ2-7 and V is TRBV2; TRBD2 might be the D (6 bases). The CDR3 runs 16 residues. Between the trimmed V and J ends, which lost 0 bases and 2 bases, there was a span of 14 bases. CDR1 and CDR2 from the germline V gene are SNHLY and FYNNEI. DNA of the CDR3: TGTGCCAGCAGTGAAGCTGAGGCGGGACGAACCTACGAGCAGTACTTC. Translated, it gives CASSEAEAGRTYEQYF.

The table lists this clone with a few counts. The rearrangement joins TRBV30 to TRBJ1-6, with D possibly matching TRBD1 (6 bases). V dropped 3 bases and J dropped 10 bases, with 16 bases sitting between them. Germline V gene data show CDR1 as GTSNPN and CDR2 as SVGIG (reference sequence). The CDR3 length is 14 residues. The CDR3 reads CAWRGEGQSSPLHF. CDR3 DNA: TGTGCCTGGAGGGGGGAGGGACAAAGCTCACCCCTCCACTTT.

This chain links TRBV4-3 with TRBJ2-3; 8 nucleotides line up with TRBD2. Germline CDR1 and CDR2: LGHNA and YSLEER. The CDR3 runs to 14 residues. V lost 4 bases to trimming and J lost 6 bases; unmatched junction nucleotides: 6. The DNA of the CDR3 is TGCGCCAGCAGCCGGGGACTAGGAGGGGATACGCAGTATTTT. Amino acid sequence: CASSRGLGGDTQYF.

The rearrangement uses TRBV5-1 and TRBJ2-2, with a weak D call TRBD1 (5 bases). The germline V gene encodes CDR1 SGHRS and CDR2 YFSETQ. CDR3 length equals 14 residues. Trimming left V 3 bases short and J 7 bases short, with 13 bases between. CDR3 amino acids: CASSWSGRIGELFF. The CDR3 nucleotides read TGCGCCAGCAGCTGGTCAGGGCGAATCGGGGAGCTGTTTTTT.

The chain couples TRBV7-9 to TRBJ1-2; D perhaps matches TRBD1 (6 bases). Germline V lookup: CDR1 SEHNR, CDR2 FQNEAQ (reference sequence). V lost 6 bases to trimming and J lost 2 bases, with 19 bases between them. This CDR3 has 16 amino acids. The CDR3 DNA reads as TGTGCCAGCAGGATTACGGACAGAATAGGCAACTATGGCTACACCTTC. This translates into CASRITDRIGNYGYTF.

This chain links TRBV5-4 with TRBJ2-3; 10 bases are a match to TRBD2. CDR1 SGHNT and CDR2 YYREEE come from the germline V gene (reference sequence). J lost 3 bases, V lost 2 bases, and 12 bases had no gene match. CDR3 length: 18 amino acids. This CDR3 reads CASSFTSGTPGGTDTQYF. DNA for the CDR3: TGTGCCAGCAGCTTTACTAGCGGGACGCCAGGGGGAACAGATACGCAGTATTTT.

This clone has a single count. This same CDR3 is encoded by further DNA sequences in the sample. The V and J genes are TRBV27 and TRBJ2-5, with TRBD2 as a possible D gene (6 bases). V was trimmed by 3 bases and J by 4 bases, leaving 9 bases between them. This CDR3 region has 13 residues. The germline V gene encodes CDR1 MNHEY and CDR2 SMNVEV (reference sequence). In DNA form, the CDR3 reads TGTGCCAGCAGTTTGACCGGGGGAGAGACCCAGTACTTC. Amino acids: CASSLTGGETQYF.

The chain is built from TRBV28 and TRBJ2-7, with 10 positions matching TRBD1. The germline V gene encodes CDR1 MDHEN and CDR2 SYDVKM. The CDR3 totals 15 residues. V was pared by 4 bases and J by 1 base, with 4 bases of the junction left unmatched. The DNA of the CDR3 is TGTGCCAGCAGTTCGCCGGGACAGGGGTCCTACGAGCAGTACTTC. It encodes CASSSPGQGSYEQYF.

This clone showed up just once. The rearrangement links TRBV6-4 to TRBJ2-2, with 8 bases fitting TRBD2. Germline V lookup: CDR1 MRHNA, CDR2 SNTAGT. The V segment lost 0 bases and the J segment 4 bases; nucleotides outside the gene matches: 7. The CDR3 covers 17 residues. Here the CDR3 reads CASSDSWTSLATGELFF. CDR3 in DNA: TGTGCCAGCAGTGACTCTTGGACTAGCCTGGCCACCGGGGAGCTGTTTTTT.

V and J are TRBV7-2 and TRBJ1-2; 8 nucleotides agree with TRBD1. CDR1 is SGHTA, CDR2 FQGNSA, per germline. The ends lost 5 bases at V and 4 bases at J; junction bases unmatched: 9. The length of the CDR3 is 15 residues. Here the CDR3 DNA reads TGTGCCAGCAGCCCCTACAGGGGGATGACCTATGGCTACACCTTC. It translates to CASSPYRGMTYGYTF.

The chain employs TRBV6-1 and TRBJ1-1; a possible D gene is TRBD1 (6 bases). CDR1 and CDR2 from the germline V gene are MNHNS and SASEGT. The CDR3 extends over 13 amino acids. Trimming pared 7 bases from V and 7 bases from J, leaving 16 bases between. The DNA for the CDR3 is TGTGCCAGCATACCCGGGACAACCAGTGAAGCTTTCTTT. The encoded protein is CASIPGTTSEAFF.

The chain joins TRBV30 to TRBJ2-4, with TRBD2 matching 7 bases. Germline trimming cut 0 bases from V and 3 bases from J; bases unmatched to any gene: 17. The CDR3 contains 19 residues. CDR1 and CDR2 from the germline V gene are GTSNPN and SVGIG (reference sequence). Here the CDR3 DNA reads TGTGCCTGGAGTGTACCCCCCTATGGTGGCGGGAGTGGCAAAAACATTCAGTACTTC. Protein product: CAWSVPPYGGGSGKNIQYF.

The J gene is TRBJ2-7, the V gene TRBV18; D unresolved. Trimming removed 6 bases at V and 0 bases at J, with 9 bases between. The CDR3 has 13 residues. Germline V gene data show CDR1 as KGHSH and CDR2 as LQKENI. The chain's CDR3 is CASSLKSSYEQYF. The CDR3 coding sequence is TGTGCCAGCTCCCTGAAGAGCTCCTACGAGCAGTACTTC.

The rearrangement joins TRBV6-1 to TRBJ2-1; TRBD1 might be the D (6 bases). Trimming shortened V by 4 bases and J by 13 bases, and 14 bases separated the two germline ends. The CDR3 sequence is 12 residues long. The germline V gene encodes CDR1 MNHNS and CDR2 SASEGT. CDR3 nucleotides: TGTGCCAGCAGTGCCCGGCAGGGGATTCAGTTCTTC. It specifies CASSARQGIQFF.

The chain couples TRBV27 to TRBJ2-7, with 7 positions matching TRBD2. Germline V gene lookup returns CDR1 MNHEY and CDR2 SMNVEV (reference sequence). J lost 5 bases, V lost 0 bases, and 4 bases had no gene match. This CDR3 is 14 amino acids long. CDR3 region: CASSLSGGDNEQYF. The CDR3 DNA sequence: TGTGCCAGCAGTTTATCGGGGGGGGATAACGAGCAGTACTTC.

The CDR3 region has the DNA TGTGCCAGTAGTACCAACCGGGACAATAGCAATCAGCCCCAGCATTTT. It translates to CASSTNRDNSNQPQHF. The chain uses TRBV19 and TRBJ1-5; TRBD1 might be the D (6 bases). Germline values: CDR1 LNHDA, CDR2 SQIVND (reference sequence). The CDR3 length is 16 residues. Deletions cut 4 bases from V and 0 bases from J, with 13 bases between.

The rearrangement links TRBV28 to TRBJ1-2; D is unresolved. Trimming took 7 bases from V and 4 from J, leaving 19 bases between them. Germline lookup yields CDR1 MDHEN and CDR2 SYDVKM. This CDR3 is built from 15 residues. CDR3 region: CASTLVDREGYGYTF. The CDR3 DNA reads TGTGCCAGCACCCTCGTGGACCGAGAGGGCTATGGCTACACCTTC.

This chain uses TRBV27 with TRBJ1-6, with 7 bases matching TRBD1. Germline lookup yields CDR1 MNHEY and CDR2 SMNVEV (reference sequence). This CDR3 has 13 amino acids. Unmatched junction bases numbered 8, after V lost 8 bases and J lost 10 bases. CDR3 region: CASRRDSSSPLHF. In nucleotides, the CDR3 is TGTGCCAGCCGAAGGGACAGCAGCTCACCCCTCCACTTT.